The 25 T cell receptor beta chains below come from one sample, sequenced in a study of T cells in Graves' hyperthyroidism and ophthalmopathy. Amplified TCR beta CDR3 regions derived from RNA transcripts. First-round RT-PCR with HTBI primers amplified the TCR CDR3 region. MiXCR, run by TCRdb on the multiplex PCR reads, gives a single entry per CDR3 protein. The table lists around 290,000 distinct CDR3 sequences, roughly an eighth of them singletons. Sequenced material: blood. The receptors shown here come from a woman in her 40s with Graves' hyperthyroidism.

Many counts were recorded for this clonotype. The chain carries TRBV6-6 and TRBJ1-5; D may be TRBD1 (5 bases). CDR1 and CDR2 from the germline V gene are MNHNY and SVGAGI (reference sequence). This CDR3 is built from 15 residues. V lost 1 base and J 4 bases, leaving 11 bases between the germline ends. The CDR3 loop reads CASSYYRQNNQPQHF. The CDR3 region has the DNA TGTGCCAGCAGTTACTACCGACAGAATAATCAGCCCCAGCATTTT.

The CDR3 DNA follows: TGTGCCAGCAGAGCGACGGGAAATACGCAGTATTTT. Translating gives CASRATGNTQYF. The chain is built from TRBV6-1 and TRBJ2-3, with D perhaps TRBD2 (5 bases). Between the trimmed V and J ends, which lost 6 bases and 7 bases, there was a span of 11 bases. Germline CDR1 MNHNS, CDR2 SASEGT. CDR3 length equals 12 residues.

This clonotype occurred many times. The rearrangement links TRBV28 to TRBJ2-3; 7 nucleotides align to TRBD2. Germline CDR1 is MDHEN and CDR2 is SYDVKM. Trimming cost V 5 bases and J 1 base; bases outside gene matches: 6. This CDR3 is built from 15 residues. CDR3 amino acids: CASSGGSGGTDTQYF. The CDR3 nucleotides are TGTGCCAGCAGTGGGGGGAGCGGGGGCACAGATACGCAGTATTTT.

The chain uses TRBV10-3 and TRBJ2-5; 7 nucleotides align to TRBD1. This CDR3 comprises 13 residues. Trimming took 7 bases from V and 3 from J; bases not matched to a gene: 5. Germline V CDR1 and CDR2: ENHRY, SYGVKD. The CDR3 loop is CAINQDREETQYF. The CDR3 nucleotides are TGTGCCATCAACCAAGACAGGGAAGAGACCCAGTACTTC.

This chain uses TRBV5-1 with TRBJ2-5; 13 bases match TRBD2. V shed 0 bases, J shed 5 bases, and the junction held 4 bases outside the gene matches. Germline V gene data show CDR1 as SGHRS and CDR2 as YFSETQ. There are 16 residues in the CDR3. The CDR3 DNA sequence: TGCGCCAGCAGCTTGGGGACTAGCGGGAGCCGGGAGACCCAGTACTTC. Translating gives CASSLGTSGSRETQYF.

This clonotype came up many times. The genes are TRBV11-3 and TRBJ2-7; the match to TRBD2 covers 10 bases. From germline, CDR1 is SGHNT and CDR2 YENEEA. The trim removed 8 bases at V and 6 bases at J, leaving 10 bases unmatched. The CDR3 length is 14 residues. In DNA, the CDR3 is TGTGCCAGCTCAAATCTAGCGGGAGTGGGCGAGCAGTACTTC. Amino acid sequence: CASSNLAGVGEQYF.

This clonotype has a handful of counts. The chain employs TRBV6-5 and TRBJ2-1; TRBD1 might be the D (5 bases). This CDR3 spans 15 amino acids. V lost 2 bases and J lost 5, with 13 bases in between. The germline V gene encodes CDR1 MNHEY and CDR2 SVGAGI. This CDR3 is CASSYGALGDNEQFF. CDR3 nucleotide sequence: TGTGCCAGCAGTTACGGGGCCCTGGGCGACAATGAGCAGTTCTTC.

The chain uses TRBV24-1 and TRBJ2-1; 9 bases map to TRBD2. V dropped 3 bases and J dropped 6; count of bases not matched to a gene: 8. The CDR3 is 16 residues long. Germline CDR1 is KGHDR and CDR2 is SFDVKD. The CDR3 coding sequence is TGTGCCACCAGTGATAGGGTTGTAGCGGGAGCCAATGAGCAGTTCTTC. Translated, it gives CATSDRVVAGANEQFF.

This clonotype was seen a handful of times. The chain couples TRBV4-1 to TRBJ2-7, with D possibly being TRBD1 or TRBD2 (6 bases each). V was shortened by 2 bases and J by 5 bases, with 16 bases between the two germline ends. This CDR3 is built from 15 residues. Germline loops: CDR1 MGHRA, CDR2 YSYEKL. The CDR3 is CASSQPGGSRHEQYF. In DNA form, the CDR3 reads TGCGCCAGCAGCCAACCCGGGGGCTCGCGACACGAGCAGTACTTC.

This clonotype was seen at least ten times. V is TRBV7-8 and J is TRBJ2-7; 10 nucleotides align to TRBD2. With V trimmed by 2 bases and J by 3 bases, 7 bases remained unmatched. Germline CDR1 and CDR2: SGHVS and FQNEAQ. The CDR3 totals 16 residues. CDR3 coding DNA: TGTGCCAGCAGCTTACCCGGACTAGCGGTCTACTACGAGCAGTACTTC. It encodes CASSLPGLAVYYEQYF.

This chain uses TRBV5-1 with TRBJ2-3, with D uncertain. The CDR3 extends over 14 amino acids. Trimming shortened V by 6 bases and J by 4 bases, and 15 bases separated the two germline ends. From germline, CDR1 is SGHRS and CDR2 YFSETQ. CDR3 amino acids: CASNSLEPADTQYF. CDR3 bases: TGCGCCAGCAACTCCCTAGAGCCGGCAGATACGCAGTATTTT.

In this sample, this clonotype turned up many times. One end of the junction varies from germline; a read error may be responsible. This chain links TRBV2 with TRBJ2-5; D possibly corresponds to TRBD2 (6 bases). This CDR3 has 13 residues. Germline-derived CDR1 and CDR2 are SNHLY and FYNNEI. The CDR3: CASRMTWGGGFDF. CDR3 coding DNA: TGTGCCAGCCGAATGACCTGGGGTGGAGGGTTCGACTTC. Looking up the rest from reference TRBV2 and TRBJ2-5 gives the full variable domain: EPEVTQTPSHQVTQMGQEVILRCVPISNHLYFYWYRQILGQKVEFLVSFYNNEISEKSEIFDDQFSVERPDGSNFTLKIRSTKLEDSAMYFCASRMTWGGGFDFGPGTRLLVL.

This clonotype has ten or more counts. The gene calls are TRBV30 and TRBJ2-5; TRBD2 matches 14 bases. The CDR3 spans 15 residues. Looked up from germline, CDR1 is GTSNPN and CDR2 is SVGIG (reference sequence). The V segment lost 5 bases and the J segment 7 bases; nucleotides outside the gene matches: 9. Written as DNA, the CDR3 is TGTGCCTGGGCGATGGGACTAGCGGGAGTAGGGACCCAGTACTTC. Its translation: CAWAMGLAGVGTQYF. The whole variable domain, filled in from reference TRBV30 and TRBJ2-5, reads SQTIHQWPATLVQPVGSPLSLECTVEGTSNPNLYWYRQAAGRGLQLLFYSVGIGQISSEVPQNLSASRPQDRQFILSSKKLLLSDSGFYLCAWAMGLAGVGTQYFGPGTRLLVL.

This clonotype was seen more than once but under ten times. The V call is TRBV19, the J call TRBJ1-4, with D perhaps TRBD1 (6 bases). Per the germline V gene, CDR1 is LNHDA and CDR2 is SQIVND (reference sequence). This CDR3 contains 14 residues. Deletions cut 5 bases from V and 2 bases from J, with 9 bases between. The CDR3 DNA sequence: TGTGCCAGTAGTCAGGGGCGGACTAATGAAAAACTGTTTTTT. Its translation: CASSQGRTNEKLFF.

This clonotype was counted only a few times. At one of its ends the junction is not consistent with the germline gene, which may arise from a read error. The chain is built from TRBV29-1 and TRBJ1-2; no reliable D call. Germline lookup yields CDR1 SQVTM and CDR2 ANQGSEA. The CDR3 is made up of 14 amino acids. CDR3 DNA: TGCAGCGTTGAAGATCAAAATCGAAAAACAGATCCCCCCTTC. Translation: CSVEDQNRKTDPPF.

Many counts were recorded for this clonotype. The chain links TRBV19 to TRBJ1-5; 8 nucleotides align to TRBD1. CDR1 LNHDA and CDR2 SQIVND come from the germline V gene (reference sequence). The CDR3 has 18 residues. With V trimmed by 6 bases and J by 7 bases, 20 bases remained unmatched. CDR3: CASRREGTGFAWAQPQHF. The CDR3 region has the DNA TGTGCCAGTAGAAGAGAAGGGACAGGCTTTGCATGGGCCCAGCCCCAGCATTTT.

A word on this clonotype: With a much larger clone just one base away, this may be a read error. This sequence joins TRBV11-2 and TRBJ2-1; TRBD2 agrees at 7 bases. The CDR3 runs to 20 residues. Per germline, CDR1 SGHAT and CDR2 FQNNGV. Trimming cost V 3 bases and J 4 bases; bases outside gene matches: 21. CDR3 DNA sequence: TGTGCCAGCAGCTTGATCCCTCATTTTTTAAGGCTAGCGGAATACAATGAGCAGTTCTTC. Encoded protein: CASSLIPHFLRLAEYNEQFF.

This clonotype has a count of ten or more. The rearrangement links TRBV2 to TRBJ2-7; the match to TRBD1 covers 10 bases. The CDR3 loop spans 12 amino acids. Germline V lookup: CDR1 SNHLY, CDR2 FYNNEI. After removal of 10 bases from V and 3 bases from J, the junction contained 3 bases not matched to a gene. This chain's CDR3 is CATRDRGYEQYF. DNA of the CDR3: TGTGCCACAAGGGACAGGGGCTACGAGCAGTACTTC.

This chain uses TRBV18 with TRBJ2-5; 7 bases align to TRBD1. Germline CDR1 is KGHSH and CDR2 is LQKENI. J gave up 5 bases and V 4 bases, and 7 bases lay outside the gene matches. CDR3 length equals 14 residues. In DNA form, the CDR3 reads TGTGCCAGCTCACTCAAACAGGGGACGGAGACCCAGTACTTC. Translation: CASSLKQGTETQYF.

This clonotype was recorded once. This chain joins TRBV6-5 and TRBJ2-1; D possibly uses TRBD1 or TRBD2 (5 bases each). Germline CDR1 reads MNHEY; CDR2 reads SVGAGI. The CDR3 runs 20 residues. V lost 4 bases and J lost 1, with 26 bases in between. The CDR3 DNA is TGTGCCAGCAGTTTCTCGGCTGCCCTCTCTTCAGGGAGTTCCTACAATGAGCAGTTCTTC. It specifies CASSFSAALSSGSSYNEQFF.

This clonotype was seen at least ten times. V usage is TRBV29-1 and J usage is TRBJ1-1; 10 bases match TRBD1. Germline CDR1 is SQVTM and CDR2 is ANQGSEA. Losses at the gene ends were 4 bases for V and 5 bases for J; bases not matched to a gene: 4. This CDR3 spans 13 amino acids. Here the CDR3 reads CSVGQGATTEAFF. The CDR3, as DNA: TGCAGCGTTGGACAGGGGGCAACAACTGAAGCTTTCTTT.

This clonotype has more than one count but fewer than ten. The chain uses TRBV19 and TRBJ1-5; D may be TRBD1 (5 bases). The CDR3 has 15 amino acids. Germline CDR1 and CDR2: LNHDA and SQIVND (reference sequence). V was cut by 2 bases and J by 7 bases, with 15 bases left in between. CDR3 nucleotide sequence: TGTGCCAGTAGTATATGGCGGAGGGGAGGGCAGCCCCAGCATTTT. Protein sequence: CASSIWRRGGQPQHF.

At least ten counts were recorded for this clonotype. The J gene is TRBJ2-7, the V gene TRBV2, with D perhaps TRBD1 or TRBD2 (5 bases each). The V and J ends lost 3 bases and 2 bases respectively, with 14 bases between them. CDR1 is SNHLY, CDR2 FYNNEI, per germline. The CDR3 is 15 residues long. CDR3 sequence (DNA): TGTGCCAGCAGTGACCGGTGGCAGGGAGCCTACGAGCAGTACTTC. This sequence encodes CASSDRWQGAYEQYF.

This clonotype came up many times. CDR3 sequence reads: CASTPYRDRGRYGYTF. CDR3 coding DNA: TGTGCCAGTACCCCGTACCGGGACAGGGGTAGGTATGGCTACACCTTC. J is TRBJ1-2 and V is TRBV19; 10 bases fit TRBD1. The V gene end was trimmed by 7 bases and the J gene end by 5 bases; junction bases not matched to a gene: 13. Germline V gene data show CDR1 as LNHDA and CDR2 as SQIVND (reference sequence). The CDR3 contains 16 residues.

The V and J genes are TRBV9 and TRBJ2-5, with 7 bases lining up with TRBD1. Germline loops: CDR1 SGDLS, CDR2 YYNGEE. There are 15 residues in the CDR3. V lost 3 bases, J lost 4 bases, and 9 bases stayed unmatched. In DNA form, the CDR3 reads TGTGCCAGCAGCGCCAATACAGGGGCCAGAGAGACCCAGTACTTC. This gives the protein CASSANTGARETQYF.